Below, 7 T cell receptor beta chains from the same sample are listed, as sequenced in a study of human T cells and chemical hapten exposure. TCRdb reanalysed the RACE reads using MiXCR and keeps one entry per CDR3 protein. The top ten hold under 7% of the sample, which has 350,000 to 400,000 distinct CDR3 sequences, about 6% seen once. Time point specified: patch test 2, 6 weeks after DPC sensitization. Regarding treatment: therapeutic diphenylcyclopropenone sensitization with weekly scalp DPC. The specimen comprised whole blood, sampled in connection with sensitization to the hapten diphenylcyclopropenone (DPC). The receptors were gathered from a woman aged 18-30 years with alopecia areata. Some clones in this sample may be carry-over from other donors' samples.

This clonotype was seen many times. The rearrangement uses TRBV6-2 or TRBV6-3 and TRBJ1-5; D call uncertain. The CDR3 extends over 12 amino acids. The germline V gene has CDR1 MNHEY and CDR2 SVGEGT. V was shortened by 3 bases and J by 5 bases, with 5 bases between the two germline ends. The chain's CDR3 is CASSYFDQPQHF. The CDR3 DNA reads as TGTGCCAGCAGTTATTTTGATCAGCCCCAGCATTTT.

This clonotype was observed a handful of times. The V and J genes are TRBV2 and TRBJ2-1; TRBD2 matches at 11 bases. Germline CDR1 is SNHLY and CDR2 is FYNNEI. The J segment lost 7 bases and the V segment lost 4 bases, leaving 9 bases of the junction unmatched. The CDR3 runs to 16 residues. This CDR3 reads CASSGDTGTSGNEQFF. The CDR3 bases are TGTGCCAGCAGTGGAGATACCGGGACTAGCGGAAATGAGCAGTTCTTC.

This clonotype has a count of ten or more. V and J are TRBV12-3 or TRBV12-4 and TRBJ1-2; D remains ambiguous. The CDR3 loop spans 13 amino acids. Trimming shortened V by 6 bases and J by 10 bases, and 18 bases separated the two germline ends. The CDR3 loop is CASSRPGAPNYTF. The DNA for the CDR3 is TGTGCCAGCAGCAGACCGGGAGCTCCCAACTACACCTTC.

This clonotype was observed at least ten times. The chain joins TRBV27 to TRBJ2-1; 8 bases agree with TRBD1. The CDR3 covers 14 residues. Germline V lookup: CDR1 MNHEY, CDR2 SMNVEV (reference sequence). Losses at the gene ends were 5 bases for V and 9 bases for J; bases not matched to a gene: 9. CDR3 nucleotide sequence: TGTGCCAGCAGTAAGTGGGACAGGAGGGGTGAGCAGTTCTTC. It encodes CASSKWDRRGEQFF.

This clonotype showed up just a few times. CDR3 loop: CASSPRLGAYNEQFF. The CDR3 DNA sequence: TGCGCCAGCAGCCCCCGACTGGGCGCCTACAATGAGCAGTTCTTC. The chain couples TRBV5-1 to TRBJ2-1; D unclear. This CDR3 has 15 amino acids. Trimming pared 4 bases from V and 2 bases from J, leaving 13 bases between. Germline CDR1 reads SGHRS; CDR2 reads YFSETQ.

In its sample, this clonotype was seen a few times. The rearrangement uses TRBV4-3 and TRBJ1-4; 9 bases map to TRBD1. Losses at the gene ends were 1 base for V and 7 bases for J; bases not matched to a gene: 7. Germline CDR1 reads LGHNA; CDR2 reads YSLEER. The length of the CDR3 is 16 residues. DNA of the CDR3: TGCGCCAGCAGCCAAGTATCCGGGACAGGGTCTGAAAAACTGTTTTTT. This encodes CASSQVSGTGSEKLFF.

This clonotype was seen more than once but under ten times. For the CDR3, the DNA is TGTGCCAGCAGTGAAGCGCAGGGTGAGGGGAACACTGAAGCTTTCTTT. Its translation: CASSEAQGEGNTEAFF. This chain connects TRBV2 to TRBJ1-1, with D possibly matching TRBD1 (5 bases). V was shortened by 0 bases and J by 1 base, with 12 bases between the two germline ends. From germline, CDR1 is SNHLY and CDR2 FYNNEI. The CDR3 covers 16 residues.